One and the same sample provided the 7 T cell receptor beta chains below, sequenced in a study of blood T cell repertoires in COVID-19. The protocol was immunoSEQ multiplex PCR, while the TCRdb copy is restricted to in-frame clones and leaves out a portion. The sample includes 150,000 to 200,000 clones, about nine tenths seen only once; the top ten take about 7%. The sequenced sample was peripheral blood. These receptors originate from a man aged 35 to 55 with acute or convalescent COVID-19.

The rearrangement joins TRBV10-1 to TRBJ2-2, with TRBD1 matching over 7 bases. Germline loops: CDR1 WNHNN, CDR2 SYGVQD (reference sequence). J lost 0 bases, V lost 4 bases, and 2 bases had no gene match. CDR3 size: 15 residues. The CDR3 nucleotides are TGCGCCAGCAGTGGGGGACAGTCGAACACCGGGGAGCTGTTTTTT. Translating gives CASSGGQSNTGELFF.

This chain joins TRBV19 and TRBJ1-2; 8 bases map to TRBD1. With V trimmed by 5 bases and J by 6 bases, 5 bases remained unmatched. Germline values: CDR1 LNHDA, CDR2 SQIVND (reference sequence). This CDR3 region has 13 residues. The CDR3 is CASSFQGANGYTF. The CDR3, as DNA: TGTGCCAGTAGTTTTCAGGGGGCAAATGGCTACACCTTC. Full variable domain (rest looked up from reference TRBV19 and TRBJ1-2): DGGITQSPKYLFRKEGQNVTLSCEQNLNHDAMYWYRQDPGQGLRLIYYSQIVNDFQKGDIAEGYSVSREKKESFPLTVTSAQKNPTAFYLCASSFQGANGYTFGSGTRLTVV.

Concerning this clone itself: Other DNA variants within this sample encode the same CDR3. The chain combines TRBV19 with TRBJ2-5; the match to TRBD1 covers 7 bases. The J segment lost 2 bases and the V segment lost 4 bases, leaving 1 base of the junction unmatched. This CDR3 is 13 amino acids long. Germline-derived CDR1 and CDR2 are LNHDA and SQIVND (reference sequence). CDR3 protein: CASSRQGQETQYF. CDR3 DNA sequence: TGTGCCAGTAGTAGACAGGGACAAGAGACCCAGTACTTC.

The chain uses TRBV5-4 and TRBJ2-2; D perhaps matches TRBD2 (5 bases). Deletions cut 4 bases from V and 4 bases from J, with 14 bases between. CDR3 length equals 15 residues. The germline CDR1 and CDR2 sequences are SGHNT and YYREEE (reference sequence). The CDR3 coding sequence is TGTGCCAGCAGCCCACCGGGGAAAATCACCGGGGAGCTGTTTTTT. Its protein product is CASSPPGKITGELFF.

The chain employs TRBV7-9 and TRBJ2-5; maybe TRBD1 (6 bases). V shed 2 bases and J shed 1 base, with 8 bases lying between them. The germline V gene encodes CDR1 SEHNR and CDR2 FQNEAQ (reference sequence). The CDR3 spans 14 residues. The CDR3: CASSLLGGQETQYF. The CDR3 bases are TGTGCCAGCAGCTTATTAGGGGGCCAAGAGACCCAGTACTTC.

The V gene is TRBV29-1, the J gene TRBJ2-7; 9 bases are a match to TRBD1. V shed 6 bases and J 3 bases; nucleotides not matched to a gene: 9. Germline lookup yields CDR1 SQVTM and CDR2 ANQGSEA. CDR3 length: 14 residues. The CDR3 protein is CSVVGQGLVYEQYF. DNA of the CDR3: TGCAGCGTGGTGGGACAGGGTTTAGTCTACGAGCAGTACTTC.

This chain connects TRBV6-5 to TRBJ1-5; D ambiguous. Trimming took 8 bases from V and 5 from J, leaving 13 bases between them. Germline V lookup: CDR1 MNHEY, CDR2 SVGAGI. This CDR3 has 13 amino acids. The CDR3 spells CASGRVWDQPQHF. CDR3 in DNA: TGTGCCAGCGGGCGGGTATGGGATCAGCCCCAGCATTTT.